The 10 T cell receptor beta chains below come from one sample, sequenced in a study of blood T cell repertoires in COVID-19. Profiled with immunoSEQ multiplex PCR; TCRdb holds only in-frame clones, not every one. The data show around 200,000 clones, about 86% seen once. The sequenced sample was peripheral blood. The receptor set was obtained from a woman over 75 in a cohort sampled during active or convalescent COVID-19.

This clone was detected only once. The V call is TRBV28, the J call TRBJ2-7; the D gene is possibly TRBD1 (5 bases). V lost 7 bases and J 2 bases, leaving 18 bases between the germline ends. This CDR3 contains 15 residues. The germline gives CDR1 MDHEN, CDR2 SYDVKM. The CDR3 here is CASTRLWQGTYEQYF. The CDR3, as DNA: TGTGCCAGCACCAGGTTGTGGCAGGGAACCTACGAGCAGTACTTC. Supplemented by reference TRBV28 and TRBJ2-7, the full variable domain reads DVKVTQSSRYLVKRTGEKVFLECVQDMDHENMFWYRQDPGLGLRLIYFSYDVKMKEKGDIPEGYSVSREKKERFSLILESASTNQTSMYLCASTRLWQGTYEQYFGPGTRLTVT.

The CDR3: CASSYFTGDTQYF. The CDR3 DNA is TGTGCCAGCAGTTATTTTACAGGAGATACGCAGTATTTT. The rearrangement links TRBV6-6 to TRBJ2-3, with a possible D match to TRBD1 (5 bases). Trimming cost V 3 bases and J 5 bases, with 9 bases left between them. Germline V gene data show CDR1 as MNHNY and CDR2 as SVGAGI (reference sequence). This CDR3 spans 13 amino acids.

The chain employs TRBV7-2 and TRBJ2-3; D might be TRBD2 (5 bases). The CDR3 spans 18 residues. The V end was cut by 0 bases, the J end by 1 base, with 17 bases between. Germline values: CDR1 SGHTA, CDR2 FQGNSA. For the CDR3, the DNA is TGTGCCAGCAGCTTAGCGACACATAAGCGGACCCGCACAGATACGCAGTATTTT. Translating it yields CASSLATHKRTRTDTQYF.

V and J are TRBV7-2 and TRBJ1-5, with 10 bases matching TRBD1. Per the germline V gene, CDR1 is SGHTA and CDR2 is FQGNSA. This CDR3 is 14 amino acids long. With 6 bases clipped from V and 7 bases from J, the junction kept 6 bases outside the gene matches. CDR3 sequence: CASRVGTGDQPQHF. The CDR3 DNA sequence: TGTGCCAGCAGGGTCGGGACAGGGGACCAGCCCCAGCATTTT.

J is TRBJ2-1 and V is TRBV6-6; no definite D call. Germline V gives CDR1 MNHNY, CDR2 SVGAGI (reference sequence). Deletions cut 0 bases from V and 5 bases from J, with 8 bases between. The CDR3 contains 14 residues. The CDR3 loop is CASSYSRSDNEQFF. In DNA, the CDR3 is TGTGCCAGCAGTTACTCGCGGTCGGACAATGAGCAGTTCTTC.

The chain uses TRBV28 and TRBJ2-3; tentative D call: TRBD2 (5 bases). V lost 5 bases and J lost 2, with 17 bases in between. The CDR3 has 16 amino acids. The V gene's germline CDR1 is MDHEN and CDR2 SYDVKM. The CDR3 coding sequence is TGTGCCAGCAGTGCTCAGACTATCTCCGTCACAGATACGCAGTATTTT. Amino acids: CASSAQTISVTDTQYF. Filled out from reference TRBV28 and TRBJ2-3, the complete variable domain reads DVKVTQSSRYLVKRTGEKVFLECVQDMDHENMFWYRQDPGLGLRLIYFSYDVKMKEKGDIPEGYSVSREKKERFSLILESASTNQTSMYLCASSAQTISVTDTQYFGPGTRLTVL.

The chain combines TRBV30 with TRBJ1-3; 7 bases map to TRBD1. The germline V gene encodes CDR1 GTSNPN and CDR2 SVGIG (reference sequence). The CDR3 contains 16 residues. V gave up 0 bases and J gave up 2 bases; unmatched junction bases: 7. CDR3 sequence: CAWSVRSTGPGNTIYF. CDR3 in DNA: TGTGCCTGGAGTGTACGTTCGACAGGGCCTGGAAACACCATATATTTT.

This clone was counted between two and nine times. The gene calls are TRBV11-2 and TRBJ1-2; 7 bases line up with TRBD1. This CDR3 contains 14 residues. Germline V lookup: CDR1 SGHAT, CDR2 FQNNGV. V shed 4 bases and J 6 bases; nucleotides not matched to a gene: 8. The CDR3 DNA sequence: TGTGCCAGCAGCTCTTTTCGACAGGGACATGGCTACACCTTC. Translation gives CASSSFRQGHGYTF. Variable domain in full (rest from reference TRBV11-2 and TRBJ1-2): EAGVAQSPRYKIIEKRQSVAFWCNPISGHATLYWYQQILGQGPKLLIQFQNNGVVDDSQLPKDRFSAERLKGVDSTLKIQPAKLEDSAVYLCASSSFRQGHGYTFGSGTRLTVV.

This clone was picked up one time. The genes are TRBV7-5 and TRBJ2-5; the table's D call, TRBD2, was not checked against the DNA. TRBV7-5 is classified as a pseudogene. The CDR3 length is 14 residues. In nucleotides, the CDR3 is TGTGCCAGAAGCTTAGACTGTCAACGAGAGACCCAGTACTTC. Translating it yields CARSLDCQRETQYF.

The chain uses TRBV5-4 and TRBJ2-2; D ambiguous. CDR1 and CDR2 from the germline V gene are SGHNT and YYREEE (reference sequence). Trimming cost V 0 bases and J 5 bases, with 5 bases left between them. The CDR3 contains 13 residues. This CDR3 is CASSLGVTGELFF. CDR3 bases: TGTGCCAGCAGCTTGGGAGTGACCGGGGAGCTGTTTTTT.